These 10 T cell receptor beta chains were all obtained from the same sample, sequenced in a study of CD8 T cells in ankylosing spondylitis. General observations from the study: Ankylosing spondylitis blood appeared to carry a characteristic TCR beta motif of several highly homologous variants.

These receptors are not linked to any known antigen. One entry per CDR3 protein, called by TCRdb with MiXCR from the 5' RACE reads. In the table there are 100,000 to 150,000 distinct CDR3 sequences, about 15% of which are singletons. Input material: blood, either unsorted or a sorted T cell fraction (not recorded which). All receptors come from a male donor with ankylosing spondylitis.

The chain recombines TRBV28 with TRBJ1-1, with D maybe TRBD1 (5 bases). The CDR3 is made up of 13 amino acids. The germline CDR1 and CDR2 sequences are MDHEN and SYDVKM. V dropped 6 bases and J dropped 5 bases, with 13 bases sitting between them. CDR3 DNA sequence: TGTGCCAGCAGCTCGATAGAGGGGACTGAAGCTTTCTTT. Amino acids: CASSSIEGTEAFF.

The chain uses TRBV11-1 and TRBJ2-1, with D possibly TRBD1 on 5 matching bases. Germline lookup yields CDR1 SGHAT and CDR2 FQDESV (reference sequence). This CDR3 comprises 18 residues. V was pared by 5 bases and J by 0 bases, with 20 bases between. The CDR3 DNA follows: TGTGCCAGCAGCCCCAGGGCCCTGGCCGCGAGCTCCTACAATGAGCAGTTCTTC. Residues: CASSPRALAASSYNEQFF. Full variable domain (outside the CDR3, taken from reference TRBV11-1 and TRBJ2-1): EAEVAQSPRYKITEKSQAVAFWCDPISGHATLYWYRQILGQGPELLVQFQDESVVDDSQLPKDRFSAERLKGVDSTLKIQPAELGDSAMYLCASSPRALAASSYNEQFFGPGTRLTVL.

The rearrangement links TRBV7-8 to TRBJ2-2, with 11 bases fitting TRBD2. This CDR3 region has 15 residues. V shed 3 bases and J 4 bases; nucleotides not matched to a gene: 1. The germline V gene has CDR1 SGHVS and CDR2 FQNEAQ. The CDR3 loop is CASSFGTSGTGELFF. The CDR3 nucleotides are TGTGCCAGCAGCTTCGGGACTAGCGGCACCGGGGAGCTGTTTTTT.

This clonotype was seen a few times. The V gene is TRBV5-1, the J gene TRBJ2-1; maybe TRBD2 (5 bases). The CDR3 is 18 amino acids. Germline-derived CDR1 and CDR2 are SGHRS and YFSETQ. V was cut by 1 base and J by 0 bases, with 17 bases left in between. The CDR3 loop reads CASSLFEGSKSSYNEQFF. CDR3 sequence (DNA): TGCGCCAGCAGCTTGTTTGAGGGATCGAAGAGCTCCTACAATGAGCAGTTCTTC. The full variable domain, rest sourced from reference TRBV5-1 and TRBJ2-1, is KAGVTQTPRYLIKTRGQQVTLSCSPISGHRSVSWYQQTPGQGLQFLFEYFSETQRNKGNFPGRFSGRQFSNSRSEMNVSTLELGDSALYLCASSLFEGSKSSYNEQFFGPGTRLTVL.

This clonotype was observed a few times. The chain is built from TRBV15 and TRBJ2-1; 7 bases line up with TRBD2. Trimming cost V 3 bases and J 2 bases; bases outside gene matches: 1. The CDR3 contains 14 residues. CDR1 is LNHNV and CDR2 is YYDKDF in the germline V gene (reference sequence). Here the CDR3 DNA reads TGTGCCACCAGCAGCCTAGCGGCCTACAATGAGCAGTTCTTC. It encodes CATSSLAAYNEQFF.

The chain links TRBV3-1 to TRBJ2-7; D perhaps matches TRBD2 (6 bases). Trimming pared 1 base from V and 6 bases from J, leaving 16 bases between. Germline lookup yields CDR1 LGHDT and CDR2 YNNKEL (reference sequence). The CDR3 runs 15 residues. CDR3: CASSQGEDYASEQYF. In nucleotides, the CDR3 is TGTGCCAGCAGCCAAGGTGAGGACTACGCCTCCGAGCAGTACTTC.

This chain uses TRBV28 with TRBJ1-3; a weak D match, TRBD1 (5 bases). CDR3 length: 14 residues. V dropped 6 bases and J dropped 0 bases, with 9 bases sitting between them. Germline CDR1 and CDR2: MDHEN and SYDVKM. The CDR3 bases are TGTGCCAGCAGGGAGGGGTACTCTGGAAACACCATATATTTT. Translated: CASREGYSGNTIYF. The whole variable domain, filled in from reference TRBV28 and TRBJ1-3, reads DVKVTQSSRYLVKRTGEKVFLECVQDMDHENMFWYRQDPGLGLRLIYFSYDVKMKEKGDIPEGYSVSREKKERFSLILESASTNQTSMYLCASREGYSGNTIYFGEGSWLTVV.

CDR3 DNA: TGTGCCAGCAGTCCCGGGACTAGCGGGACCGAGCAGTACTTC. Translation: CASSPGTSGTEQYF. The chain is built from TRBV27 and TRBJ2-7; 13 nucleotides agree with TRBD2. The CDR3 length is 14 residues. Germline V lookup: CDR1 MNHEY, CDR2 SMNVEV (reference sequence). Trimming cost V 5 bases and J 6 bases; bases outside gene matches: 4.

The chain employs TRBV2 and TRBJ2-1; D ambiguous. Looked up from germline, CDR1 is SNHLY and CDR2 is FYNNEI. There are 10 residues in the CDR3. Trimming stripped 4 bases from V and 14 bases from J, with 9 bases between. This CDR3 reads CASSGVSEFF. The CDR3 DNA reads TGTGCCAGCAGTGGAGTGTCGGAGTTCTTC.

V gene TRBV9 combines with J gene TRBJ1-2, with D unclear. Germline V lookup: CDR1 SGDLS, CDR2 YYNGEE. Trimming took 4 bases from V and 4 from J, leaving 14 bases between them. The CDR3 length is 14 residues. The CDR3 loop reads CASSPRTGSYGYTF. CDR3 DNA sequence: TGTGCCAGCAGCCCCCGGACGGGGAGCTATGGCTACACCTTC.